The next 24 T cell receptor beta chains were all read from a single sample in a study of cytotoxic CD8 clonotypes in ibrutinib-treated CLL. Only in-frame clones appear in the TCRdb table, and some are missing; sequencing was by immunoSEQ multiplex PCR. The repertoire holds 140,000 to 150,000 clones, with approximately 80% as singletons. The source material was PBMCs, sampled after 24 months of ibrutinib treatment. These receptors all come from a human donor with chronic lymphocytic leukemia.

The genes are TRBV6-5 and TRBJ1-1; D possibly corresponds to TRBD1 (6 bases). Germline CDR1 MNHEY, CDR2 SVGAGI. The length of the CDR3 is 13 residues. Trimming shortened V by 5 bases and J by 1 base, and 8 bases separated the two germline ends. As DNA, the CDR3 is TGTGCCAGCAGTGGGACAAAGAACACTGAAGCTTTCTTT. It is translated as CASSGTKNTEAFF.

The rearrangement links TRBV30 to TRBJ1-1; D is ambiguous. CDR1 is GTSNPN, CDR2 SVGIG, per germline (reference sequence). The CDR3 length is 13 residues. V gave up 7 bases and J gave up 0 bases, with 12 bases separating them. The CDR3 spells CAFYDTLNTEAFF. The CDR3, as DNA: TGTGCCTTTTACGACACCCTGAACACTGAAGCTTTCTTT.

This chain uses TRBV6-5 with TRBJ2-1; 9 bases match TRBD2. V trimming: 7 bases; J trimming: 7 bases; junction bases outside the gene matches: 8. This CDR3 spans 14 amino acids. Germline V lookup: CDR1 MNHEY, CDR2 SVGAGI. CDR3 nucleotide sequence: TGTGCCAGCACTAGGATAGCGGGAGTGAATGAGCAGTTCTTC. Translation gives CASTRIAGVNEQFF.

The J gene is TRBJ2-5, the V gene TRBV6-6, with D possibly called TRBD1 or TRBD2 (5 bases each). Germline V gene sequence: CDR1 MNHNY, CDR2 SVGAGI (reference sequence). This CDR3 has 15 residues. The V gene lost 5 bases and the J gene lost 4 bases, with 17 bases spanning the gap. The DNA for the CDR3 is TGTGCCAGCAGTGGGCTCGGGACCAAGGGAGAGACCCAGTACTTC. This encodes CASSGLGTKGETQYF.

This sequence joins TRBV5-6 and TRBJ2-5; D tentatively fits TRBD1 or TRBD2 (6 bases each). Germline assignment: CDR1 SGHDT and CDR2 YYEEEE. The V and J ends lost 2 bases and 5 bases respectively, with 16 bases between them. The CDR3 runs to 15 residues. The CDR3 region has the DNA TGTGCCAGCAGCTTTTTGGGGGCTGGAGGGGAGACCCAGTACTTC. The encoded protein is CASSFLGAGGETQYF.

This chain connects TRBV10-3 to TRBJ2-7; 7 positions match TRBD1. With V trimmed by 4 bases and J by 2 bases, 2 bases remained unmatched. The CDR3 is 13 amino acids. Germline values: CDR1 ENHRY, CDR2 SYGVKD. This CDR3 is CAISGGTAYEQYF. The CDR3 coding sequence is TGTGCCATCAGTGGGGGGACAGCCTACGAGCAGTACTTC.

The V and J genes are TRBV5-6 and TRBJ1-2, with D possibly matching TRBD1 (6 bases). Germline V gene sequence: CDR1 SGHDT, CDR2 YYEEEE. The CDR3 sequence is 15 residues long. The germline V and J ends were trimmed by 0 bases and 2 bases, with 11 bases remaining between them. The CDR3 DNA reads TGTGCCAGCAGCTTGGCTAGCGGGGGCAACTATGGCTACACCTTC. Translation gives CASSLASGGNYGYTF.

V is TRBV28 and J is TRBJ1-1; 11 bases agree with TRBD1. CDR1 is MDHEN and CDR2 is SYDVKM in the germline V gene. Germline trimming cut 6 bases from V and 4 bases from J; bases unmatched to any gene: 10. There are 16 residues in the CDR3. The CDR3 loop is CASSPLVGTGGTEAFF. CDR3 nucleotide sequence: TGTGCCAGCAGCCCACTCGTCGGGACAGGGGGCACTGAAGCTTTCTTT.

With regard to this clone: At one of its ends the junction is not consistent with the germline gene, which may arise from a read error. V gene TRBV7-7 combines with J gene TRBJ2-1; 10 nucleotides align to TRBD2. CDR3 length: 15 amino acids. The germline V gene has CDR1 SSHAT and CDR2 FNYEAQ (reference sequence). The CDR3 DNA follows: TGTGCTAGCAGCTTGTCCCCTAGCGGGGGCATTGAGCAGTTCTTC. Translation: CASSLSPSGGIEQFF. The whole variable domain, filled in from reference TRBV7-7 and TRBJ2-1, reads GAGVSQSPRYKVTKRGQDVTLRCDPISSHATLYWYQQALGQGPEFLTYFNYEAQPDKSGLPSDRFSAERPEGSISTLTIQRTEQRDSAMYRCASSLSPSGGIEQFFGPGTRLTVL.

The rearrangement uses TRBV6-5 and TRBJ1-1, with D hard to call. Germline V gives CDR1 MNHEY, CDR2 SVGAGI. Trimming left V 0 bases short and J 3 bases short, with 8 bases between. This CDR3 region has 14 residues. The CDR3 sequence is CASSYSWVDTEAFF. CDR3 sequence (DNA): TGTGCCAGCAGTTACTCGTGGGTGGACACTGAAGCTTTCTTT.

V usage is TRBV4-3 and J usage is TRBJ2-5; perhaps TRBD1 as D (7 bases). CDR3 length: 15 amino acids. Germline loops: CDR1 LGHNA, CDR2 YSLEER. V was pared by 2 bases and J by 7 bases, with 17 bases between. CDR3 DNA sequence: TGCGCCAGCAGCCAAATGGAGGGGGCAGGAGGGACCCAGTACTTC. This gives the protein CASSQMEGAGGTQYF.

On this clone itself: One junction end disagrees with the germline gene, perhaps due to a read error. This sequence joins TRBV27 and TRBJ1-1, with 8 bases lining up with TRBD1. The germline gives CDR1 MNHEY, CDR2 SMNVEV (reference sequence). CDR3 length: 14 residues. CDR3 region: CASSLQGAAEIASF. In DNA form, the CDR3 reads TGTGCCAGCAGTTTACAGGGGGCGGCCGAGATCGCGTCCTTT.

The rearrangement uses TRBV7-8 and TRBJ1-3, with D possibly being TRBD1 (5 bases). Germline loops: CDR1 SGHVS, CDR2 FQNEAQ. The CDR3 loop spans 16 amino acids. Trimming removed 5 bases from V and 4 bases from J, with 18 bases in between. The CDR3 nucleotides are TGTGCCAGCAGCCATAGCCGGGACCCTCTCGGAAACACCATATATTTT. Its protein is CASSHSRDPLGNTIYF.

J is TRBJ2-5 and V is TRBV7-2; the D gene could be TRBD1 or TRBD2 (6 bases each). The CDR3 loop spans 15 amino acids. V lost 5 bases, J lost 1 base, and 14 bases lay in between. Germline V gives CDR1 SGHTA, CDR2 FQGNSA. The CDR3 DNA reads TGTGCCAGCAGCCAAGGGGGACTCCTCCAAGAGACCCAGTACTTC. Translating it yields CASSQGGLLQETQYF.

This rearrangement joins TRBV7-6 to TRBJ1-1; maybe TRBD1 (5 bases). The V and J ends lost 3 bases and 4 bases respectively, with 15 bases between them. CDR1 and CDR2 (germline): SGHVS, FNYEAQ. The CDR3 sequence is 15 residues long. CDR3 region: CASSLAGSVFTEAFF. In DNA, the CDR3 is TGTGCCAGCAGCTTGGCAGGGAGTGTGTTCACTGAAGCTTTCTTT.

The genes are TRBV7-2 and TRBJ1-2; possibly TRBD1 for D (6 bases). Germline lookup yields CDR1 SGHTA and CDR2 FQGNSA. The CDR3 loop spans 15 amino acids. Trimming cost V 1 base and J 5 bases, with 14 bases left between them. CDR3 sequence reads: CASSLGVGGEYGYTF. DNA of the CDR3: TGTGCCAGCAGCTTAGGGGTAGGGGGTGAATATGGCTACACCTTC.

This sequence joins TRBV19 and TRBJ2-5; 9 bases match TRBD1. J was trimmed by 1 base and V by 3 bases; bases with no gene match: 9. Germline V gene data show CDR1 as LNHDA and CDR2 as SQIVND (reference sequence). The CDR3 spans 17 residues. The CDR3 spells CASSMGTGQGFQETQYF. Here the CDR3 DNA reads TGTGCCAGTAGTATGGGGACAGGACAGGGGTTCCAAGAGACCCAGTACTTC.

This chain links TRBV2 with TRBJ1-5, with no clear D. Trimming took 4 bases from V and 8 from J, leaving 9 bases between them. Per germline, CDR1 SNHLY and CDR2 FYNNEI. The CDR3 consists of 12 residues. This CDR3 reads CASSVSREPQHF. The CDR3 coding sequence is TGTGCCAGCAGTGTCAGCCGGGAGCCCCAGCATTTT.

This chain links TRBV28 with TRBJ1-4; 7 positions agree with TRBD1. The CDR3 loop spans 19 amino acids. V trimming: 7 bases; J trimming: 10 bases; junction bases outside the gene matches: 27. Looked up from germline, CDR1 is MDHEN and CDR2 is SYDVKM. This CDR3 reads CASTPPGQYRVGVLGKLFF. In DNA, the CDR3 is TGTGCCAGCACCCCCCCGGGACAGTATCGGGTTGGTGTCTTGGGAAAACTGTTTTTT.

This clone came up once. For the CDR3, the DNA is TGTGCTAGTGGCCCCCAGGCAGGGAATTATGGCTACACCTTC. The encoded protein is CASGPQAGNYGYTF. The chain couples TRBV12-5 to TRBJ1-2, with a tentative D call TRBD1 (5 bases). This CDR3 comprises 14 residues. Germline CDR1 and CDR2: LGHNT and FRNRAP. Trimming shortened V by 6 bases and J by 5 bases, and 16 bases separated the two germline ends. The variable domain in full, completed from reference TRBV12-5 and TRBJ1-2, reads DARVTQTPRHKVTEMGQEVTMRCQPILGHNTVFWYRQTMMQGLELLAYFRNRAPLDDSGMPKDRFSAEMPDATLATLKIQPSEPRDSAVYFCASGPQAGNYGYTFGSGTRLTVV.

V is TRBV28 and J is TRBJ1-4; D ambiguous. The V gene lost 4 bases and the J gene lost 0 bases, with 12 bases spanning the gap. Germline V gene sequence: CDR1 MDHEN, CDR2 SYDVKM. The length of the CDR3 is 16 residues. For the CDR3, the DNA is TGTGCCAGCAGTTCCCCCTCGGGGACAACTAATGAAAAACTGTTTTTT. This sequence encodes CASSSPSGTTNEKLFF.

The sample holds one count of this clone. The chain links TRBV5-6 to TRBJ1-1; D is perhaps TRBD1 (5 bases). CDR3 size: 15 residues. Germline loops: CDR1 SGHDT, CDR2 YYEEEE. The ends were cut back, 4 bases at V and 1 base at J, with 14 bases in the middle. The CDR3 DNA reads TGTGCCAGCAGCCCGACCTGGGGGTCGAACACTGAAGCTTTCTTT. Translating it yields CASSPTWGSNTEAFF.

The chain carries TRBV14 and TRBJ1-1; D is uncertain. V was trimmed by 1 base and J by 5 bases, leaving 8 bases between them. The CDR3 runs 13 residues. Germline V gene sequence: CDR1 SGHDN, CDR2 FVKESK. As DNA, the CDR3 is TGTGCCAGCAGCCAAGTCCCGGGGACTGAAGCTTTCTTT. This gives the protein CASSQVPGTEAFF.

The chain is built from TRBV7-2 and TRBJ2-5; no clear D. V was shortened by 7 bases and J by 2 bases, with 11 bases between the two germline ends. The germline CDR1 and CDR2 sequences are SGHTA and FQGNSA. The CDR3 has 13 amino acids. CDR3 DNA sequence: TGTGCCAGCAAAGGGCTCTGGCAAGAGACCCAGTACTTC. Its translation is CASKGLWQETQYF.